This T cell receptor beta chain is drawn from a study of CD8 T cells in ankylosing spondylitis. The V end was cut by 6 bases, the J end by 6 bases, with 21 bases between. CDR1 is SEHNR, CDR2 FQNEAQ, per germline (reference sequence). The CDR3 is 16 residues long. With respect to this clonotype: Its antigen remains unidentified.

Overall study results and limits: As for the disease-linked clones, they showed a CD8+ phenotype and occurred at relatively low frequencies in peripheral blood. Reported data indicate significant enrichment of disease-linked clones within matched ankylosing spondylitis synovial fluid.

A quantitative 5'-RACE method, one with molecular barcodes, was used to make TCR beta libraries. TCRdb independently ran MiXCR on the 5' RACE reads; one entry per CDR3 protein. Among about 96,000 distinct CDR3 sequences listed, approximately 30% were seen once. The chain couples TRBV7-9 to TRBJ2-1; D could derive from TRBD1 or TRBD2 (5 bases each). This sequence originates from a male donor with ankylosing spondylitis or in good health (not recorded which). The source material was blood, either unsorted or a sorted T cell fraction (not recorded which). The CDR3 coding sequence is TGTGCCAGCAGTCAGCCCAGGTTGGGGGTGTCCAATGAGCAGTTCTTC. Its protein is CASSQPRLGVSNEQFF.